This TCR beta chain was observed in a study of T cell changes during pregnancy in multiple sclerosis. With 8 bases clipped from V and 1 base from J, the junction kept 3 bases outside the gene matches. Germline V lookup: CDR1 PRHDT, CDR2 FYEKMQ (reference sequence). CDR3 length: 14 residues. Assay used: immunoSEQ multiplex PCR; TCRdb lists only in-frame clones, some missing. This table has 50,000 to 65,000 clones, 90% appearing once. The sequence was collected from a female donor with multiple sclerosis, enrolled in a pregnancy study. This chain joins TRBV13 and TRBJ2-2; 8 nucleotides agree with TRBD1. Source: CD8+ T cells from peripheral blood mononuclear cells, taken before pregnancy. CDR3 residues: CASFDRGNTGELFF. In nucleotides, the CDR3 is TGTGCCAGCTTTGACAGGGGGAACACCGGGGAGCTGTTTTTT.